These T cell receptor beta chains were read from a single sample in a study of blood T cells in healthy people across ages. TCRdb redid the calling of the 5' RACE reads with MiXCR, one entry per CDR3 protein. This table holds about 1,600,000 distinct CDR3 sequences, about 43% found once. The sequencing input was blood. The receptor set was obtained from a woman aged 18-30 years in good health. Each CDR3 is given with its conserved first and last residue. The D gene is left open where the match is weak. Size tells how often a clone was seen (once, few, many) or the class of an expanded clone, and some rows leave it out.

size	length	V	J	D	DNA	CDR3
few	11	TRBV6-6	TRBJ2-7	-	TGTGCCAGCAGTAACGGGACGTCTAAGTACTTC	CASSNGTSKYF
-	15	TRBV7-9	TRBJ1-2	TRBD1	TGTGCCAGCAGCTTAGGCGCCGGGACAGGGGGCGACTACACCTTC	CASSLGAGTGGDYTF
few	16	TRBV27	TRBJ1-2	TRBD1	TGTGCCAGCAGTTTCTTAGCCGGGACAGGGGACTATGGCTACACCTTC	CASSFLAGTGDYGYTF
-	15	TRBV5-1	TRBJ2-2	TRBD1	TGCGCCAGCAGCCCTGGACAGGGGCAAACCGGGGAGCTGTTTTTT	CASSPGQGQTGELFF
few	13	TRBV6-5	TRBJ2-1	-	TGTGCCAGCAGTTACGGGAACGACAATGAGCAGTTCTTC	CASSYGNDNEQFF
many	13	TRBV4-1	TRBJ2-7	TRBD2	TGCGCCAGCAGCCAAGGGACTAGCTACGAGCAGTACTTC	CASSQGTSYEQYF
-	16	TRBV27	TRBJ1-6	-	TGTGCCAGCAGTTTAAGGAGAGGCTCCTATAATTCACCCCTCCACTTT	CASSLRRGSYNSPLHF
few	12	TRBV20-1	TRBJ1-4	-	TGCAGTGCTAGGGGCCCAAATGAAAAACTGTTTTTT	CSARGPNEKLFF
-	15	TRBV27	TRBJ1-4	TRBD1	TGTGCCAGCAGAGACCTCAGGGGGATAAGAGAAAAACTGTTTTTT	CASRDLRGIREKLFF
-	14	TRBV6-1	TRBJ1-6	-	TGTGCCAGCAGTGAGTGGCATACTAATTCACCCCTCCACTTT	CASSEWHTNSPLHF
-	14	TRBV5-1	TRBJ2-7	-	TGCGCCAGCAGCTTGGGAGGGTCCGACTACGAGCAGTACTTC	CASSLGGSDYEQYF
-	15	TRBV20-1	TRBJ1-5	-	TGCAGTGCTCCCCGGGATCCACAACCTAATCAGCCCCAGCATTTT	CSAPRDPQPNQPQHF
-	13	TRBV2	TRBJ2-7	-	TGTGCCAGCATTTCAAACAGTTTCTACGAGCAGTACTTC	CASISNSFYEQYF
-	14	TRBV14	TRBJ2-5	TRBD2	TGTGCCAGCAGACATAGCGGGAGCGGAGAGACCCAGTACTTC	CASRHSGSGETQYF
few	14	TRBV5-1	TRBJ1-2	-	TGCGCCAGCAGCGGGACTGGTGGGACCTATGGCTACACCTTC	CASSGTGGTYGYTF
-	18	TRBV29-1	TRBJ2-7	TRBD1	TGCAGCGTTGAAGATCGGACCGGGGGACAGGGAATGCCCTACGAGCGGTACTTC	CSVEDRTGGQGMPYERYF
-	15	TRBV20-1	TRBJ2-1	TRBD2	TGCAGTGCATTGGGACTAGCGGAAATATTCAATGAGCAGTTCTTC	CSALGLAEIFNEQFF
-	13	TRBV12-3/TRBV12-4	TRBJ2-5	-	TGTGCCAGCAGACCTTCTAGTGTGGAGACCCAGTACTTC	CASRPSSVETQYF
-	16	TRBV7-8	TRBJ1-2	-	TGTGCCAGCAGTCGAGGAAAACCGGGACGAGGCTATGGCTACACCTTC	CASSRGKPGRGYGYTF
-	18	TRBV20-1	TRBJ2-5	TRBD2	TGCAGTGCCAGGCCCCCAATACTAGCGGGAGGGGCTGGAGAGACCCAGTACTTC	CSARPPILAGGAGETQYF
-	16	TRBV10-3	TRBJ2-7	TRBD1	TGTGCCATCAGGGGGACAGGGGAAGAAAGATCCTACGAGCAGTACTTC	CAIRGTGEERSYEQYF
-	15	TRBV7-6	TRBJ2-2	TRBD2	TGTGCCAGCAGCCCCCTAGCGGGAGGTGGCGGGGAGCTGTTTTTT	CASSPLAGGGGELFF
-	14	TRBV30	TRBJ1-5	-	TGTGCCTGGAGTGTACAAGGGGCAGTTCAGCCCCAGCAATTT	CAWSVQGAVQPQQF
-	15	TRBV5-6	TRBJ1-2	-	TGTGCCAGCAGCGACTCCGGGACTCAAAACTATGGCTACACCTTC	CASSDSGTQNYGYTF
-	18	TRBV7-9	TRBJ2-3	TRBD1	TGTGCCAGCAGCTCCCCTCCCAGGGACAGGGGTAGCACAGATACGCAGTATTTT	CASSSPPRDRGSTDTQYF
-	15	TRBV20-1	TRBJ1-5	-	TGCAGTGCTAGAGATCTCCGGGACGGGAATCAGCCCCAGCATTTT	CSARDLRDGNQPQHF
-	17	TRBV20-1	TRBJ2-1	TRBD2	TGCAGTGCTAGAGATTGGGCTAGCGGGAGGTCCTACAATGAGCAGTTCTTC	CSARDWASGRSYNEQFF
-	18	TRBV6-1	TRBJ2-3	TRBD2	TGTGCCAGCATTCCGGGACTAGCGGGGGGCGGAACCGGGAATACGCAGTATTTT	CASIPGLAGGGTGNTQYF
-	17	TRBV11-2	TRBJ2-1	-	TGTGCCAGCAGCTTAGCCCTATTCGGGGGCCTGAACAATGAGCAGTTCTTC	CASSLALFGGLNNEQFF
few	15	TRBV20-1	TRBJ2-7	-	TGCAGTGCTAGCTACCTCCGGGTCCACCCCTACGAGCAGTACTTC	CSASYLRVHPYEQYF
-	18	TRBV3-1	TRBJ2-5	-	TGTGCCAGCAGCCAAGACTTGAGACCGGGACGAACTCAAGAGACCCAGTACTTC	CASSQDLRPGRTQETQYF
-	17	TRBV4-1	TRBJ2-5	-	TGCGCCAGCAGCCTCGGCAGGGAGAACGCTTACCAAGAGACCCAGTACTTC	CASSLGRENAYQETQYF
-	13	TRBV9	TRBJ2-2	TRBD1	TGTGCCGGACAGGGAGAAGCCACCGGGGAGCTGTTTTTT	CAGQGEATGELFF
-	12	TRBV7-9	TRBJ1-4	-	TGTACCAGCAGCCTCGAGACCGTGAAACTGTTTTTT	CTSSLETVKLFF
-	14	TRBV20-1	TRBJ2-7	-	TGCAGTGCTAGGAGGGCAGGGGAATCCTACGAGCAGTACTTC	CSARRAGESYEQYF
few	15	TRBV10-3	TRBJ2-1	TRBD2	TGTGCCATCAGTGAGAGGACTAGCGGGAGGAATGAGCAGTTCTTC	CAISERTSGRNEQFF
-	14	TRBV7-2	TRBJ1-2	TRBD1	TGTGCCAGCAGCTACGTAGACAGGGGAACTGGCTACACCTTC	CASSYVDRGTGYTF
many	16	TRBV10-3	TRBJ2-3	TRBD2	TGTGCCATCAGTGAGCGGCTAGCGGGTTCCACAGATACGCAGTATTTT	CAISERLAGSTDTQYF
-	15	TRBV28	TRBJ2-7	TRBD1	TGTGCCAGCAGTTTCTCTGGGGACAGGTCCTACGAGCAGTACTTC	CASSFSGDRSYEQYF
few	15	TRBV5-1	TRBJ2-3	-	TGCGCCAGCACCCCCAGGGGCAAATCCACAGATACGCAGTATTTT	CASTPRGKSTDTQYF
-	16	TRBV20-1	TRBJ2-1	-	TGCAGTGCTAGAGGGGGTGAAGCGGCTTCCTACAATGAGCAGTTCTTC	CSARGGEAASYNEQFF
few	14	TRBV9	TRBJ1-6	-	TGTGCCAGCAGCGTAGACGGGGCGGATTCACCCCTCCACTTT	CASSVDGADSPLHF
few	15	TRBV20-1	TRBJ1-2	TRBD1	TGCAGTGCTCCGGGTTATACAGGGGGATATTATGGCTACACCTTC	CSAPGYTGGYYGYTF
-	14	TRBV20-1	TRBJ2-7	TRBD1	TGCAGTGCTAGATCGACAGGGGGCGCTTACGAGCAGTACTTC	CSARSTGGAYEQYF
-	13	TRBV7-2	TRBJ2-3	-	TGTGCCAGCACCACCAGGGGGGGAGATACGCAGTATTTT	CASTTRGGDTQYF